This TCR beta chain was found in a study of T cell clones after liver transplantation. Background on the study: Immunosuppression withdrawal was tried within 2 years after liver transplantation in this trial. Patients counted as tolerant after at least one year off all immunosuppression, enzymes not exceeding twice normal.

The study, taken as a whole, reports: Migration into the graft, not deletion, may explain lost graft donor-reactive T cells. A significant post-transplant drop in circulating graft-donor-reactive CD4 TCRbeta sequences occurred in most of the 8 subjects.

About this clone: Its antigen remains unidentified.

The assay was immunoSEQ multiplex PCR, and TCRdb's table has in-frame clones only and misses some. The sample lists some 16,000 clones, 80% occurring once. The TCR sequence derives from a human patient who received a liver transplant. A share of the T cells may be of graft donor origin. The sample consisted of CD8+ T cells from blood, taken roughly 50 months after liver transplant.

CDR3 in amino acids: CASSPRQGPNYGYTF. The CDR3 region has the DNA TGTGCCAGCTCACCCCGACAGGGGCCTAACTATGGCTACACCTTC. The genes are TRBV18 and TRBJ1-2; 8 nucleotides align to TRBD1. The germline gives CDR1 KGHSH, CDR2 LQKENI. The V and J ends lost 3 bases and 0 bases, in that order; junction bases with no gene match: 3. The CDR3 has 15 residues.